The rows below give T cell receptor beta chains drawn from one sample of a study of cytomegalovirus exposure and HLA in healthy donors. TCRdb's table, derived via immunoSEQ multiplex PCR, lists solely in-frame clones and lacks some. Among about 130,000 clones listed, around 78% were seen once. The source material was PBMCs. These receptors were obtained from a man aged 40-50 years in good health and CMV-seronegative. Each CDR3 is given with its conserved first and last residue. The D gene is left open where the match is weak. Where a row states a size, it is once, few, many or the class of an expanded clone; other rows omit it.

>TRBJ2-1|NA|TRBV27|NA
CASSIVAHEESYNEQFF
TGTGCCAGCAGTATAGTCGCCCACGAGGAGTCCTACAATGAGCAGTTCTTC
>TRBJ2-2|NA|TRBV2|NA
CASSGGLSNTGELFF
TGTGCCAGCAGTGGGGGACTGTCGAACACCGGGGAGCTGTTTTTT
>TRBJ2-3|NA|TRBV27|NA
CASSFSGTDTQYF
TGTGCCAGCAGTTTCTCAGGCACAGATACGCAGTATTTT
>TRBJ2-7|NA|TRBV7-2|NA
CASSLEAEYYEQYF
TGTGCCAGCAGCTTAGAGGCGGAATACTACGAGCAGTACTTC
>TRBJ2-5|NA|TRBV29-1|TRBD1
CSVSTGQETQYF
TGCAGCGTTTCGACAGGGCAGGAGACCCAGTACTTC
>TRBJ2-7|NA|TRBV5-1|NA
CASSLTQEGPYEQYF
TGCGCCAGCAGCTTGACACAGGAGGGACCCTACGAGCAGTACTTC
>TRBJ1-2|NA|TRBV7-2|TRBD1
CASSKTGKGGYTF
TGTGCCAGCAGCAAGACAGGGAAGGGTGGCTACACCTTC
>TRBJ2-1|NA|TRBV14|NA
CASSPIVGASDNEQFF
TGTGCCAGCAGCCCCATCGTGGGAGCCTCGGACAATGAGCAGTTCTTC
>TRBJ1-6|once|TRBV2|NA
CASSPPGTNYNSPLHF
TGTGCCAGCAGTCCTCCCGGGACAAACTATAATTCACCCCTCCACTTT
>TRBJ2-1|few|TRBV6-5|NA
CASSWSGTGNEQFF
TGTGCCAGCAGCTGGAGCGGGACAGGTAATGAGCAGTTCTTC
>TRBJ2-3|NA|TRBV7-2|NA
CASSGGGGNQNTQYF
TGTGCCAGCAGCGGGGGCGGGGGCAACCAAAATACGCAGTATTTT
>TRBJ2-3|NA|TRBV7-9|TRBD1
CASSLVNRGHDTQYF
TGTGCCAGCAGCTTAGTTAACAGGGGGCACGATACGCAGTATTTT